This T cell receptor beta chain was recovered during a study of CD8+ T cells in alopecia areata. Overall study context: Those patients who were treated received oral tofacitinib, which was given at 5 to 10 mg twice daily for moderate-to-severe alopecia areata.

TCR sequencing used cDNA made by reverse transcription of extracted RNA. The table came from immunoSEQ multiplex PCR; TCRdb's copy has only in-frame clones and leaves some out. The table shows over 100,000 clones, with about 49% occurring only once. Germline V gives CDR1 MNHEY, CDR2 SMNVEV (reference sequence). This CDR3 is 16 amino acids long. J was trimmed by 9 bases and V by 3 bases; bases with no gene match: 7. Concerning this clone itself: What it binds is not known.

Sorting of PBMCs yielded the CD4+ and CD8+ T cells. Findings and limits, study-wide: Lesional scalp, especially alopecia totalis/universalis, showed higher clonality than normal scalp.

The receptor's source is a human donor with alopecia areata. This specimen was CD8+ T cells sorted from blood, taken at week 0. The chain links TRBV27 to TRBJ2-1, with 14 bases fitting TRBD2. In nucleotides, the CDR3 is TGTGCCAGCAGTTTTCCGACTAGCGGGGGGGCATTTGAGCAGTTCTTC. It specifies CASSFPTSGGAFEQFF.